Following are 22 T cell receptor beta chains from one sample sequenced in a study of cytomegalovirus exposure and HLA in healthy donors. Some clones are missing from TCRdb's copy, which holds only in-frame ones; the method was immunoSEQ multiplex PCR. The data show roughly 330,000 clones, with approximately 86% seen just once and approximately 1.2% held by the top ten. Input material: PBMCs. All receptors come from a woman between 25 and 40 years old in good health and CMV-seropositive.

CDR3 residues: CASSLREGDTQYF. In DNA, the CDR3 is TGTGCCAGCAGCTTAAGGGAGGGAGATACGCAGTATTTT. V and J are TRBV7-3 and TRBJ2-3, with TRBD2 matching over 7 bases. The CDR3 covers 13 residues. Germline loops: CDR1 SGHTA, CDR2 FQGTGA. The trim removed 1 base at V and 5 bases at J, leaving 0 bases unmatched.

The CDR3 nucleotides read TGTGCCAGCAGCTTCCAGCGGGAGGGCCCCAATGAGCAGTTCTTC. As protein: CASSFQREGPNEQFF. The rearrangement links TRBV11-2 to TRBJ2-1; 10 nucleotides match TRBD2. V lost 3 bases, J lost 6 bases, and 5 bases stayed unmatched. The CDR3 runs 15 residues. Germline CDR1 is SGHAT and CDR2 is FQNNGV.

The chain employs TRBV5-4 and TRBJ2-5; D is perhaps TRBD1 (6 bases). The V gene's germline CDR1 is SGHNT and CDR2 YYREEE (reference sequence). V lost 4 bases and J lost 5, with 18 bases in between. The CDR3 loop spans 15 amino acids. The CDR3 loop reads CASSPGTRGLETQYF. As DNA, the CDR3 is TGTGCCAGCAGCCCGGGGACCAGGGGATTGGAGACCCAGTACTTC.

The chain combines TRBV30 with TRBJ2-2; D not resolved. Trimming shortened V by 0 bases and J by 6 bases, and 8 bases separated the two germline ends. This CDR3 is built from 13 residues. The germline gives CDR1 GTSNPN, CDR2 SVGIG (reference sequence). The DNA for the CDR3 is TGTGCCTGGAGTGTATTCAGCGCCGGGGAGCTGTTTTTT. The encoded protein is CAWSVFSAGELFF. The variable domain in full, completed from reference TRBV30 and TRBJ2-2, reads SQTIHQWPATLVQPVGSPLSLECTVEGTSNPNLYWYRQAAGRGLQLLFYSVGIGQISSEVPQNLSASRPQDRQFILSSKKLLLSDSGFYLCAWSVFSAGELFFGEGSRLTVL.

This clone was recorded a few times. The chain links TRBV14 to TRBJ1-2; D is uncertain. This CDR3 is 16 amino acids long. The germline gives CDR1 SGHDN, CDR2 FVKESK. The ends were cut back, 1 base at V and 5 bases at J, with 17 bases in the middle. CDR3 loop: CASSQAIGYFVYGYTF. The DNA for the CDR3 is TGTGCCAGCAGCCAAGCTATAGGATACTTCGTTTATGGCTACACCTTC.

This sequence joins TRBV6-1 and TRBJ1-3; D ambiguous. V was pared by 6 bases and J by 4 bases, with 4 bases between. Germline CDR1 MNHNS, CDR2 SASEGT. This CDR3 has 11 amino acids. The CDR3 DNA sequence: TGTGCCAGCAGACTAGGAAACACCATATATTTT. As protein: CASRLGNTIYF.

The gene calls are TRBV5-4 and TRBJ1-6; D is undetermined. Trimming pared 0 bases from V and 7 bases from J, leaving 5 bases between. Per germline, CDR1 SGHNT and CDR2 YYREEE (reference sequence). This CDR3 contains 13 residues. The CDR3 is CASSLEQNSPLHF. In DNA, the CDR3 is TGTGCCAGCAGCTTGGAACAGAATTCACCCCTCCACTTT. The variable domain in full, with the rest retrieved from reference TRBV5-4 and TRBJ1-6, is ETGVTQSPTHLIKTRGQQVTLRCSSQSGHNTVSWYQQALGQGPQFIFQYYREEENGRGNFPPRFSGLQFPNYSSELNVNALELDDSALYLCASSLEQNSPLHFGNGTRLTVT.

The genes are TRBV29-1 and TRBJ2-2; D is perhaps TRBD1 (5 bases). The V gene's germline CDR1 is SQVTM and CDR2 ANQGSEA. V was shortened by 0 bases and J by 2 bases, with 13 bases between the two germline ends. The CDR3 is 16 amino acids. This chain's CDR3 is CSVEDLYQGNTGELFF. CDR3 coding DNA: TGCAGCGTTGAAGATTTGTATCAGGGAAACACCGGGGAGCTGTTTTTT.

The CDR3 sequence is CASSEGTSGRYNEQFF. The CDR3 DNA sequence: TGTGCCAGCAGCGAAGGGACTAGCGGGAGGTACAATGAGCAGTTCTTC. The rearrangement uses TRBV9 and TRBJ2-1, with 15 positions matching TRBD2. V was pared by 3 bases and J by 4 bases, with 2 bases of the junction left unmatched. This CDR3 has 16 amino acids. CDR1 is SGDLS, CDR2 YYNGEE, per germline.

V usage is TRBV7-9 and J usage is TRBJ2-5; 7 nucleotides agree with TRBD1. Germline CDR1 reads SEHNR; CDR2 reads FQNEAQ (reference sequence). The CDR3 consists of 16 residues. The V segment lost 5 bases and the J segment 0 bases; nucleotides outside the gene matches: 9. CDR3 residues: CASSPTNRGNQETQYF. The CDR3 nucleotides read TGTGCCAGCAGCCCGACCAACAGGGGAAACCAAGAGACCCAGTACTTC. Variable domain in full (rest from reference TRBV7-9 and TRBJ2-5): DTGVSQNPRHKITKRGQNVTFRCDPISEHNRLYWYRQTLGQGPEFLTYFQNEAQLEKSRLLSDRFSAERPKGSFSTLEIQRTEQGDSAMYLCASSPTNRGNQETQYFGPGTRLLVL.

The V gene is TRBV5-4, the J gene TRBJ2-3, with D tentatively TRBD1 (5 bases). V shed 3 bases and J shed 1 base, with 12 bases lying between them. The CDR3 contains 15 residues. Germline CDR1 reads SGHNT; CDR2 reads YYREEE (reference sequence). The CDR3 spells CASSSRTSGTDTQYF. DNA of the CDR3: TGTGCCAGCAGCTCCCGGACAAGCGGCACAGATACGCAGTATTTT.

V and J are TRBV4-1 and TRBJ2-1, with D possibly TRBD2 on 6 matching bases. Germline CDR1 MGHRA, CDR2 YSYEKL. V was clipped by 2 bases and J by 2 bases, with 10 bases between them. The length of the CDR3 is 15 residues. The CDR3 region is CASSQLASPYNEQFF. In nucleotides, the CDR3 is TGCGCCAGCAGCCAACTAGCGTCCCCCTACAATGAGCAGTTCTTC.

The chain employs TRBV7-9 and TRBJ1-6; D is unclear. The germline V gene encodes CDR1 SEHNR and CDR2 FQNEAQ (reference sequence). With 5 bases removed from V and 10 bases from J, the gap between germline ends came to 12 bases. The CDR3 is 13 residues long. Here the CDR3 DNA reads TGTGCCAGCAGCCTAGGGCATCGCTCACCCCTCCACTTT. Encoded protein: CASSLGHRSPLHF.

The CDR3 DNA is TGTGCCAGCAGTTTTGCGGGCGCAACCTACGAGCAGTACTTC. As protein: CASSFAGATYEQYF. The chain couples TRBV27 to TRBJ2-7; D is perhaps TRBD2 (5 bases). Trimming took off 3 bases at V and 2 bases at J, with 11 bases between the two ends. The CDR3 consists of 14 residues. The germline V gene has CDR1 MNHEY and CDR2 SMNVEV (reference sequence).

The V and J genes are TRBV27 and TRBJ1-1; D gene ambiguous. Germline V gene sequence: CDR1 MNHEY, CDR2 SMNVEV (reference sequence). This CDR3 contains 16 residues. Trimming left V 6 bases short and J 3 bases short, with 20 bases between. Written as DNA, the CDR3 is TGTGCCAGCAGCCCGCTCCGAGTAAGACGGGACACTGAAGCTTTCTTT. Its protein product is CASSPLRVRRDTEAFF.

J is TRBJ1-1 and V is TRBV5-1, with D unresolved. The germline V gene has CDR1 SGHRS and CDR2 YFSETQ. V shed 0 bases and J shed 0 bases, with 9 bases lying between them. There are 15 residues in the CDR3. CDR3 nucleotides: TGCGCCAGCAGCTTGGCCGGGGTAATGAACACTGAAGCTTTCTTT. Translated, it gives CASSLAGVMNTEAFF.

This clone was counted a single time. This sample also contains other DNA sequences that code for the same CDR3. This rearrangement joins TRBV29-1 to TRBJ2-7; no definite D call. The CDR3 runs 12 residues. V lost 1 base and J 4 bases, leaving 8 bases between the germline ends. CDR1 and CDR2 (germline): SQVTM, ANQGSEA. The chain's CDR3 is CSVEVSTYEQYF. CDR3 coding DNA: TGCAGCGTTGAAGTGTCTACTTACGAGCAGTACTTC.

CDR3 bases: TGCAGCGTTGTCTCGGGACAGGGGAGAGGAGAGACCCAGTACTTC. Amino acids: CSVVSGQGRGETQYF. The chain has TRBV29-1 and TRBJ2-5; 10 nucleotides agree with TRBD1. CDR1 SQVTM and CDR2 ANQGSEA come from the germline V gene. V trimming: 4 bases; J trimming: 4 bases; junction bases outside the gene matches: 9. The CDR3 length is 15 residues.

The J gene is TRBJ2-5, the V gene TRBV30; perhaps D is TRBD1 or TRBD2 (5 bases each). This CDR3 spans 13 amino acids. Trimming pared 0 bases from V and 7 bases from J, leaving 12 bases between. Germline V gene sequence: CDR1 GTSNPN, CDR2 SVGIG (reference sequence). The CDR3 sequence: CAWSVQLGGTQYF. CDR3 DNA: TGTGCCTGGAGTGTACAGCTTGGGGGGACCCAGTACTTC.

This chain uses TRBV18 with TRBJ1-4; TRBD1 matches at 7 bases. J gave up 6 bases and V 6 bases, and 7 bases lay outside the gene matches. The CDR3 consists of 14 residues. Germline V CDR1 and CDR2: KGHSH, LQKENI. The CDR3 reads CASSTGTADEKLFF. Written as DNA, the CDR3 is TGTGCCAGCTCTACAGGGACAGCCGATGAAAAACTGTTTTTT.

V is TRBV21-1 and J is TRBJ2-4; the table's D call of TRBD2 was not tested on the DNA. TRBV21-1 is a recognized pseudogene. The CDR3 loop spans 14 amino acids. In DNA form, the CDR3 reads TGTGCCAGCATCCTCAAGGGTTCCGGGGACATTCAGTACTTC. Its protein is CASILKGSGDIQYF.

CDR3 nucleotide sequence: TGTGCCAGCAGCCCACAGGGGTGGGGTAACTATGGCTACACCTTC. Translated: CASSPQGWGNYGYTF. The rearrangement uses TRBV9 and TRBJ1-2, with TRBD1 matching over 7 bases. Looked up from germline, CDR1 is SGDLS and CDR2 is YYNGEE. The CDR3 is 15 amino acids. V shed 4 bases, J shed 1 base, and the junction held 7 bases outside the gene matches. The full variable domain, its missing parts supplied by reference TRBV9 and TRBJ1-2, is DSGVTQTPKHLITATGQRVTLRCSPRSGDLSVYWYQQSLDQGLQFLIQYYNGEERAKGNILERFSAQQFPDLHSELNLSSLELGDSALYFCASSPQGWGNYGYTFGSGTRLTVV.